This TCR beta chain was captured by sequencing in a study of cytomegalovirus exposure and HLA in healthy donors. Study findings and constraints: One variant, a missense change in DCLRE1C, was linked in a later analysis to TCR beta V- and J-gene trimming.

CDR3 size: 15 residues. Germline V gene data show CDR1 as SGHTS and CDR2 as YDEGEE. In the case of this clone: Its antigen is unknown. Its ends do not fully match the called genes, so a read error is possible.

The PCR employed 60 Vbeta primers together with 13 Jbeta primers. Profiled with immunoSEQ multiplex PCR; TCRdb holds only in-frame clones, not every one. This repertoire shows 150,000 to 170,000 clones, about 70% found once; its top ten account for roughly 2.8%. The clonotype originates from a man aged 18 to 29 in good health and CMV-seronegative. The sequenced sample was PBMCs. V gene TRBV5-8 combines with J gene TRBJ2-6; possibly TRBD1 for D (5 bases). CDR3 in amino acids: CASSQTFSGANGLTF. Written as DNA, the CDR3 is TGTGCCAGCAGCCAGACCTTCAGTGGGGCCAACGGCCTGACTTTC.